This TCR beta chain was documented in a study of PD-L1 blockade in urothelial cancer. Study-wide context: Of prior chemotherapy regimens, patients had received between 0 and 3. Blood was evaluated 3 weeks (second dose) and 6 weeks after therapy began. Specimens of blood held a median count of roughly 150,000 T cells.

Trimming cost V 3 bases and J 7 bases, with 18 bases left between them. This CDR3 is built from 16 residues. CDR1 SEHNR and CDR2 FQNEAQ come from the germline V gene (reference sequence). Study observations and caveats: Clones that were tumor-associated expanded more in the blood of durable-benefit patients at 3 weeks.

Time point in this sample: pretreatment peripheral blood. Comment on this clone: Its target is not known.

Clones were read by immunoSEQ multiplex PCR, and TCRdb kept only the in-frame ones, dropping some. The table has under 55,000 clones, approximately 90% seen once. Here the sequenced sample was PBMCs, taken around atezolizumab (anti-PD-L1) treatment. The sequence came from a donor over 35 with urothelial cancer. The chain couples TRBV7-9 to TRBJ1-4, with a possible D match to TRBD1 (6 bases). DNA of the CDR3: TGTGCCAGCAGCTTCCGTTTAACAGGGCAGAGTGAAAAACTGTTTTTT. Its protein is CASSFRLTGQSEKLFF.